The 9 T cell receptor beta chains listed next were all sequenced from one sample in a study of blood T cell repertoires in COVID-19. Profiling relied on immunoSEQ multiplex PCR, and the TCRdb table lists in-frame clones only, not all of them. The sample carries fewer than 120,000 clones, approximately 90% recorded once. What was sequenced was peripheral blood. The receptors here all came from a woman aged 45 to 65 with acute or convalescent COVID-19.

V gene TRBV5-4 combines with J gene TRBJ2-5; 8 nucleotides match TRBD1. V shed 0 bases, J shed 4 bases, and the junction held 2 bases outside the gene matches. This CDR3 is 14 amino acids long. Germline V gene sequence: CDR1 SGHNT, CDR2 YYREEE (reference sequence). The CDR3 reads CASSLEDRVETQYF. For the CDR3, the DNA is TGTGCCAGCAGCTTGGAGGACAGGGTAGAGACCCAGTACTTC.

This clone was seen a few times. The chain couples TRBV27 to TRBJ2-2, with 7 bases matching TRBD1. This CDR3 is 15 amino acids long. Germline V gives CDR1 MNHEY, CDR2 SMNVEV (reference sequence). V lost 0 bases and J lost 8; bases outside the gene matches: 6. The CDR3 sequence: CASSLSQGIRGELFF. The CDR3 bases are TGTGCCAGCAGTTTATCACAGGGGATTCGGGGGGAGCTGTTTTTT.

About this clone itself: The same CDR3 also results from other DNA sequences found in this sample. This rearrangement joins TRBV20-1 to TRBJ2-1; 8 bases align to TRBD2. J gave up 4 bases and V 3 bases, and 2 bases lay outside the gene matches. There are 13 residues in the CDR3. Per the germline V gene, CDR1 is DFQATT and CDR2 is SNEGSKA (reference sequence). CDR3 nucleotide sequence: TGCAGTGCTAGTGGACTAGCTTACAATGAGCAGTTCTTC. This translates into CSASGLAYNEQFF.

The gene calls are TRBV7-2 and TRBJ2-7; 7 positions agree with TRBD2. There are 15 residues in the CDR3. Germline CDR1 SGHTA, CDR2 FQGNSA. With 1 base clipped from V and 4 bases from J, the junction kept 7 bases outside the gene matches. The CDR3 loop is CASSLVGGSRYEQYF. The CDR3 coding sequence is TGTGCCAGCAGCTTAGTAGGCGGGAGTCGTTACGAGCAGTACTTC.

This sequence joins TRBV6-6 and TRBJ2-7; 10 nucleotides line up with TRBD2. Germline CDR1 and CDR2: MNHNY and SVGAGI (reference sequence). Trimming removed 9 bases from V and 3 bases from J; junction bases left unmatched: 5. This CDR3 spans 13 amino acids. This CDR3 is CASLAGDGYEQYF. CDR3 DNA: TGTGCCAGTCTAGCGGGAGACGGCTACGAGCAGTACTTC.

The rearrangement joins TRBV19 to TRBJ1-2; D gene ambiguous. V shed 3 bases and J shed 2 bases, with 7 bases lying between them. CDR3 length equals 13 residues. CDR1 and CDR2 (germline): LNHDA, SQIVND (reference sequence). CDR3: CASSITENYGYTF. CDR3 in DNA: TGTGCCAGTAGTATCACGGAGAACTATGGCTACACCTTC.

The chain joins TRBV5-1 to TRBJ1-6; no firm D call. The CDR3 is 14 amino acids. Trimming shortened V by 0 bases and J by 13 bases, and 14 bases separated the two germline ends. Germline assignment: CDR1 SGHRS and CDR2 YFSETQ. CDR3 in amino acids: CASSLVGPEWPLHF. In nucleotides, the CDR3 is TGCGCCAGCAGCTTGGTGGGCCCCGAGTGGCCCCTCCACTTT.

The V call is TRBV19, the J call TRBJ1-1; tentatively, D is TRBD1 (5 bases). Germline V gives CDR1 LNHDA, CDR2 SQIVND (reference sequence). With 4 bases removed from V and 5 bases from J, the gap between germline ends came to 20 bases. The CDR3 covers 16 residues. As DNA, the CDR3 is TGTGCCAGTAGTACCCCTGGCAGGGTAGATGGGACTGAAGCTTTCTTT. It is translated as CASSTPGRVDGTEAFF.

V and J are TRBV24-1 and TRBJ1-2; 9 nucleotides line up with TRBD1. CDR1 is KGHDR, CDR2 SFDVKD, per germline. This CDR3 spans 15 amino acids. Unmatched junction bases numbered 5, after V lost 4 bases and J lost 3 bases. The CDR3 DNA is TGTGCCACCAGTGACCGGACAGGGGTCGACTATGGCTACACCTTC. Encoded protein: CATSDRTGVDYGYTF.